Presented here are 15 T cell receptor beta chains from one specimen sequenced in a study of cytomegalovirus exposure and HLA in healthy donors. This PCR relied on a set of 60 Vbeta primers and 13 Jbeta primers. Libraries were prepared by immunoSEQ multiplex PCR; TCRdb keeps only in-frame clonotypes and omits some of them. The sample yields about 130,000 clones, 75% to 85% seen once. Input material: PBMCs. Receptor source: a man aged 40-55 years in good health and CMV-seronegative.

DNA of the CDR3: TGTGCCAGCAGTAGTAGCGGAACTCAAGAGACCCAGTACTTC. It encodes CASSSSGTQETQYF. V and J are TRBV6-1 and TRBJ2-5; a weak D match, TRBD2 (6 bases). Trimming shortened V by 5 bases and J by 2 bases, and 12 bases separated the two germline ends. Germline CDR1 reads MNHNS; CDR2 reads SASEGT. The CDR3 is made up of 14 amino acids.

This rearrangement joins TRBV5-6 to TRBJ2-7, with 13 nucleotides matching TRBD2. The J segment lost 2 bases and the V segment lost 2 bases, leaving 1 base of the junction unmatched. This CDR3 has 15 amino acids. Per germline, CDR1 SGHDT and CDR2 YYEEEE. CDR3 in amino acids: CASSLGLAGAYEQYF. For the CDR3, the DNA is TGTGCCAGCAGCTTAGGACTAGCGGGAGCCTACGAGCAGTACTTC.

The genes are TRBV5-4 and TRBJ1-2; D might be TRBD1 (5 bases). Germline CDR1 and CDR2: SGHNT and YYREEE (reference sequence). V dropped 0 bases and J dropped 2 bases, with 8 bases sitting between them. CDR3 length equals 14 residues. The CDR3 is CASSLEGANYGYTF. The CDR3 DNA is TGTGCCAGCAGCTTGGAAGGGGCGAACTATGGCTACACCTTC.

The CDR3 spells CASSSFAGTGMAFF. CDR3 DNA sequence: TGTGCCAGCAGTTCCTTTGCCGGGACAGGGATGGCTTTCTTT. The chain carries TRBV28 and TRBJ1-1, with 9 bases aligning to TRBD1. Germline CDR1 MDHEN, CDR2 SYDVKM. There are 14 residues in the CDR3. Trimming removed 4 bases from V and 11 bases from J; junction bases left unmatched: 11.

The chain links TRBV11-2 to TRBJ2-3, with D possibly TRBD1 on 6 matching bases. V lost 1 base, J lost 0 bases, and 14 bases lay in between. Germline loops: CDR1 SGHAT, CDR2 FQNNGV. This CDR3 has 17 residues. The CDR3 region is CASSLAGQTTSTDTQYF. The CDR3 DNA follows: TGTGCCAGCAGCTTAGCAGGACAGACCACTAGCACAGATACGCAGTATTTT.

The V call is TRBV5-1, the J call TRBJ1-4; D uncertain. The CDR3 is made up of 14 amino acids. The V gene's germline CDR1 is SGHRS and CDR2 YFSETQ. V was pared by 2 bases and J by 2 bases, with 7 bases between. The CDR3 DNA is TGCGCCAGCAGCTTAGGAGTCACTAATGAAAAACTGTTTTTT. Its protein product is CASSLGVTNEKLFF.

The chain links TRBV9 to TRBJ2-1; 8 bases map to TRBD2. The CDR3 totals 16 residues. Germline CDR1 and CDR2: SGDLS and YYNGEE. J gave up 0 bases and V 6 bases, and 8 bases lay outside the gene matches. The DNA of the CDR3 is TGTGCCAGCACCATAGCGGGAACCAGCTCCTACAATGAGCAGTTCTTC. Translated: CASTIAGTSSYNEQFF.

V gene TRBV27 combines with J gene TRBJ2-3; 7 bases align to TRBD1. The germline CDR1 and CDR2 sequences are MNHEY and SMNVEV (reference sequence). The CDR3 length is 14 residues. Trimming took 6 bases from V and 7 from J; bases not matched to a gene: 10. CDR3 coding DNA: TGTGCCAGCAGCGGAGAGGACAGGAGGTATACGCAGTATTTT. This translates into CASSGEDRRYTQYF.

This clone was detected a few times. This sample includes further DNA sequences coding for the same CDR3. The gene calls are TRBV2 and TRBJ2-7; 10 bases agree with TRBD1. CDR3 length equals 14 residues. The V gene's germline CDR1 is SNHLY and CDR2 FYNNEI. Trimming took 3 bases from V and 4 from J; bases not matched to a gene: 3. The CDR3 reads CASSDRDRGYEQYF. Here the CDR3 DNA reads TGTGCCAGCAGTGATAGGGACAGGGGTTACGAGCAGTACTTC.

The V call is TRBV18, the J call TRBJ1-3, with D uncertain. The V gene lost 3 bases and the J gene lost 4 bases, with 16 bases spanning the gap. This CDR3 is 16 amino acids long. The germline V gene encodes CDR1 KGHSH and CDR2 LQKENI. As DNA, the CDR3 is TGTGCCAGCTCACCTCAGGTCGAGGGAGGAGGAAACACCATATATTTT. Its protein is CASSPQVEGGGNTIYF.

V usage is TRBV25-1 and J usage is TRBJ1-6, with 8 bases matching TRBD1. V gave up 6 bases and J gave up 10 bases; unmatched junction bases: 5. The CDR3 extends over 13 amino acids. Germline values: CDR1 MGHDK, CDR2 SYGVNS. The CDR3: CASRDRAESPLHF. In DNA form, the CDR3 reads TGTGCCAGCAGGGACAGGGCTGAGTCACCCCTCCACTTT. Filled out from reference TRBV25-1 and TRBJ1-6, the complete variable domain reads EADIYQTPRYLVIGTGKKITLECSQTMGHDKMYWYQQDPGMELHLIHYSYGVNSTEKGDLSSESTVSRIRTEHFPLTLESARPSHTSQYLCASRDRAESPLHFGNGTRLTVT.

The chain joins TRBV29-1 to TRBJ1-4, with D possibly matching TRBD1 (5 bases). The CDR3 extends over 14 amino acids. The germline V gene has CDR1 SQVTM and CDR2 ANQGSEA. Trimming took off 1 base at V and 7 bases at J, with 13 bases between the two ends. CDR3 amino acids: CSVEGATVGEKLFF. DNA of the CDR3: TGCAGCGTTGAAGGCGCGACAGTAGGTGAAAAACTGTTTTTT.

This chain links TRBV27 with TRBJ2-5; TRBD1 might be the D (5 bases). Per germline, CDR1 MNHEY and CDR2 SMNVEV (reference sequence). With 5 bases removed from V and 5 bases from J, the gap between germline ends came to 15 bases. The CDR3 has 14 amino acids. CDR3 sequence (DNA): TGTGCCAGCAGTGCGAGCAGGGTGTTGGAGACCCAGTACTTC. This translates into CASSASRVLETQYF.

This clone has just one count. V gene TRBV6-5 combines with J gene TRBJ1-2; no clear D. Germline V gene lookup returns CDR1 MNHEY and CDR2 SVGAGI. The length of the CDR3 is 14 residues. Deletions cut 6 bases from V and 1 base from J, with 12 bases between. Here the CDR3 reads CASSRVPFNYGYTF. CDR3 sequence (DNA): TGTGCCAGCAGCCGCGTCCCCTTTAACTATGGCTACACCTTC.

The chain couples TRBV5-1 to TRBJ2-5; the match to TRBD1 covers 9 bases. This CDR3 contains 14 residues. From germline, CDR1 is SGHRS and CDR2 YFSETQ. V was pared by 4 bases and J by 5 bases, with 6 bases of the junction left unmatched. The CDR3 spells CASSMGQGVETQYF. The DNA for the CDR3 is TGCGCCAGCAGCATGGGACAGGGTGTCGAGACCCAGTACTTC.